This T cell receptor (beta chain) derives from a study of CD8+CD57+ T cells in acquired aplastic anemia. This CDR3 has 13 residues. Trimming left V 6 bases short and J 3 bases short, with 12 bases between. Germline CDR1 SQVTM, CDR2 ANQGSEA. Sequencing involved patients with CD8+CD57+ cell expansion previously shown by flow cytometry. This clonotype was picked up a small number of times. Profiling that covered TCR beta VDJ and CDR3 relied on genomic DNA as its template. Each CDR3 protein gets one entry after TCRdb re-called the reads with MiXCR. In the table there are some 200,000 distinct CDR3 sequences, less than 60% of which are singletons.

The TCR originated in a human donor with aplastic anemia. This rearrangement joins TRBV29-1 to TRBJ2-1, with a weak D call TRBD1 (6 bases). The sample taken for sequencing was sorted CD4+, CD8+, or CD8+CD57+ T cells (not recorded which) from PBMCs. The CDR3 is CSVSEDSYNEQFF. CDR3 coding DNA: TGCAGCGTGTCGGAGGACAGCTACAATGAGCAGTTCTTC.